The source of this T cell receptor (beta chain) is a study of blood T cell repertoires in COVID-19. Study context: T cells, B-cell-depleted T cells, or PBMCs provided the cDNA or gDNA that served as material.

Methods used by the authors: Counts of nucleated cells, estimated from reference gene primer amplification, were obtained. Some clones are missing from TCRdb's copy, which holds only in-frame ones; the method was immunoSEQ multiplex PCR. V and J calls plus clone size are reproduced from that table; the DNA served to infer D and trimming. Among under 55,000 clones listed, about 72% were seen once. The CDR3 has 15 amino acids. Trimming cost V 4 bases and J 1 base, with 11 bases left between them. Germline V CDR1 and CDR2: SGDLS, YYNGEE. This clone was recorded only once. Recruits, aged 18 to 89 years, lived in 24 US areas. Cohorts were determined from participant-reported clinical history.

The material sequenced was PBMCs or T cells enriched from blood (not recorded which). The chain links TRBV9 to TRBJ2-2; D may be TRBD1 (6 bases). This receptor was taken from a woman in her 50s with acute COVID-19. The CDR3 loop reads CASSPGRGNTGELFF. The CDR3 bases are TGTGCCAGCAGCCCCGGCAGGGGGAACACCGGGGAGCTGTTTTTT. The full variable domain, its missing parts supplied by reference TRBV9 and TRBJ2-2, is DSGVTQTPKHLITATGQRVTLRCSPRSGDLSVYWYQQSLDQGLQFLIQYYNGEERAKGNILERFSAQQFPDLHSELNLSSLELGDSALYFCASSPGRGNTGELFFGEGSRLTVL.